These T cell receptor beta chains were read from a single sample in a study of STAT3 mutations in large granular lymphocyte leukemia. Clones were read by immunoSEQ multiplex PCR, and TCRdb kept only the in-frame ones, dropping some. This repertoire shows approximately 10,000 clones, about 85% found once; its top ten account for about nine tenths. The sequenced sample was peripheral blood mononuclear cells. The receptors were gathered from an elderly man with T-cell large granular lymphocyte leukemia. Some clones in this sample may be carry-over from other donors' samples. Both conserved end residues are part of each CDR3. Each record gives: CDR3 DNA, CDR3 protein, clone size, J gene, D gene, V gene. The D gene is left open where the match is weak. Expanded clones get a size class; other rows say once, few or many, or leave the size out.

TGCGCCAGCAGCCAAGGTGGTGGTTGGATGTATGGCTACACCTTC CASSQGGGWMYGYTF . TRBJ1-2 . TRBV4-1
TGTGCCAGTAACTCCCAGGGGAGGAGTAATTCACCCCTCCACTTT CASNSQGRSNSPLHF . TRBJ1-6 . TRBV19
TGTGCCAGCAGCTCAGGACTAGCGGGGGCCCTTGGGGAGCTGTTTTTT CASSSGLAGALGELFF few TRBJ2-2 TRBD2 TRBV7-3
TGCGCCAGCAGCCAAGATTCAGTCTATGGCTACACCTTC CASSQDSVYGYTF . TRBJ1-2 . TRBV4-1
TGTGCCAGCAGCTTGGACAGGGGAGGTGAAAAACTGTTTTTT CASSLDRGGEKLFF . TRBJ1-4 TRBD1 TRBV5-4
TGTGCCAGCTCACCACCGCGGATGATTAGCAATCAGCCCCAGCATTTT CASSPPRMISNQPQHF . TRBJ1-5 . TRBV18
TGTGCCAGCAGCTATGGGGGACAGCAAGAGACCCAGTACTTC CASSYGGQQETQYF once TRBJ2-5 TRBD1 TRBV7-2
TGTGCCAGCAGCTTAGTCGCCGCCATTGGGGGCAATCAGCCCCAGCATTTT CASSLVAAIGGNQPQHF . TRBJ1-5 . TRBV7-4
TGTGCCAGCAGACAAACAGGGGCGGTGGCTGAAAAACTGTTTTTT CASRQTGAVAEKLFF . TRBJ1-4 TRBD1 TRBV28
TGTGCCACGGGACAATCCTACGAGCAGTACTTC CATGQSYEQYF . TRBJ2-7 . TRBV6-6
TGTGCCAGCAGCCCGGAGGCCCGTTTGTCCCACGAGCAGTACTTC CASSPEARLSHEQYF . TRBJ2-7 . TRBV5-4
TGTGCCACTCATCCCGACAGGGATTCTCAGCCCCAGCATTTT CATHPDRDSQPQHF . TRBJ1-5 TRBD1 TRBV10-3
TGTGCCTGGAGAAGGCGGGGAAAGGGGAAGCAAGAGACCCAGTACTTC CAWRRRGKGKQETQYF . TRBJ2-5 . TRBV30